The 16 T cell receptor beta chains reported below all come from one sample, sequenced in a study of shared clonotypes between healthy human individuals. Clones were sequenced by immunoSEQ multiplex PCR, and TCRdb holds only the in-frame ones, with some missing. Counted here are just under 350,000 clones, 70% to 75% occurring once; the ten biggest clones make up 10%. Input material: memory CD4+ T cells sorted from blood. Stated subset: CD45RA-negative fraction. Receptors originate from a man aged 25-40 years in good health.

The chain recombines TRBV11-2 with TRBJ2-7, with 8 bases aligning to TRBD1. The junction had 9 bases not matched to a gene; V was cut back by 7 bases and J by 4 bases. Germline CDR1 and CDR2: SGHAT and FQNNGV. CDR3 length: 14 amino acids. CDR3 amino acids: CASNPTGVVYEQYF. The CDR3 nucleotides are TGTGCCAGCAACCCGACAGGGGTTGTTTACGAGCAGTACTTC.

The chain joins TRBV2 to TRBJ2-7; no definite D call. This CDR3 has 14 residues. V lost 7 bases, J lost 1 base, and 14 bases lay in between. Germline V gene lookup returns CDR1 SNHLY and CDR2 FYNNEI. This chain's CDR3 is CASTQLGTSYEQYF. CDR3 DNA sequence: TGTGCCAGCACCCAGCTGGGAACTTCCTACGAGCAGTACTTC.

The chain combines TRBV11-2 with TRBJ2-3; a weak D match, TRBD1 (5 bases). CDR3 length equals 15 residues. V lost 7 bases, J lost 4 bases, and 18 bases lay in between. Per the germline V gene, CDR1 is SGHAT and CDR2 is FQNNGV. The CDR3 DNA reads as TGTGCCAGCACCCTCAGGGCCAGCAGGTCAGATACGCAGTATTTT. Its translation: CASTLRASRSDTQYF.

The V and J genes are TRBV2 and TRBJ2-3; D remains unclear. In germline, CDR1 is SNHLY, CDR2 FYNNEI. CDR3 size: 12 residues. With 6 bases removed from V and 6 bases from J, the gap between germline ends came to 10 bases. For the CDR3, the DNA is TGTGCCAGCAGGGGGTTAGGGGATACGCAGTATTTT. This translates into CASRGLGDTQYF.

The gene calls are TRBV19 and TRBJ2-5; 7 bases match TRBD2. The germline V gene encodes CDR1 LNHDA and CDR2 SQIVND (reference sequence). This CDR3 contains 17 residues. V gave up 6 bases and J gave up 4 bases; unmatched junction bases: 17. The chain's CDR3 is CASSRLAEAAVGETQYF. The CDR3 DNA is TGTGCCAGTAGCCGTCTAGCGGAAGCCGCAGTGGGAGAGACCCAGTACTTC.

This clone was seen more than once but under ten times. CDR3 nucleotide sequence: TGTGCCAGCAGTTTGTGGGCTGGGCAGGGCAATCAGCCCCAGCATTTT. This translates into CASSLWAGQGNQPQHF. The rearrangement uses TRBV28 and TRBJ1-5; D unclear. The CDR3 consists of 16 residues. Per germline, CDR1 MDHEN and CDR2 SYDVKM. V was trimmed by 3 bases and J by 2 bases, leaving 14 bases between them.

The gene calls are TRBV20-1 and TRBJ1-1; D is unclear. The CDR3 runs 11 residues. Deletions cut 0 bases from V and 11 bases from J, with 10 bases between. Germline loops: CDR1 DFQATT, CDR2 SNEGSKA (reference sequence). CDR3 sequence (DNA): TGCAGTGCTAGAGAGGTGGACGGCGCTTTCTTT. Its protein is CSAREVDGAFF.

The chain couples TRBV30 to TRBJ2-3, with a possible D match to TRBD2 (6 bases). CDR1 is GTSNPN, CDR2 SVGIG, per germline (reference sequence). The CDR3 consists of 14 residues. The germline V and J ends were trimmed by 0 bases and 4 bases, with 11 bases remaining between them. The CDR3 spells CAWSVAREADTQYF. The DNA for the CDR3 is TGTGCCTGGAGTGTAGCCAGGGAGGCAGATACGCAGTATTTT.

The rearrangement uses TRBV15 and TRBJ2-7, with D unresolved. Trimming took 0 bases from V and 4 from J, leaving 7 bases between them. Looked up from germline, CDR1 is LNHNV and CDR2 is YYDKDF (reference sequence). The CDR3 runs 13 residues. For the CDR3, the DNA is TGTGCCACCAGCAGAGATGAGGTTTACGAGCAGTACTTC. The encoded protein is CATSRDEVYEQYF. Full variable domain (remainder filled in from reference TRBV15 and TRBJ2-7): DAMVIQNPRYQVTQFGKPVTLSCSQTLNHNVMYWYQQKSSQAPKLLFHYYDKDFNNEADTPDNFQSRRPNTSFCFLDIRSPGLGDTAMYLCATSRDEVYEQYFGPGTRLTVT.

The gene calls are TRBV2 and TRBJ1-1; D perhaps matches TRBD1 (6 bases). Trimming cost V 7 bases and J 2 bases, with 14 bases left between them. The CDR3 is 14 residues long. Germline V CDR1 and CDR2: SNHLY, FYNNEI. The CDR3 DNA is TGTGCCAGCAAAACTGACGGGGGCAACACTGAAGCTTTCTTT. Its protein product is CASKTDGGNTEAFF.

V gene TRBV5-1 combines with J gene TRBJ2-7; 7 bases line up with TRBD2. Trimming removed 0 bases from V and 0 bases from J; junction bases left unmatched: 3. Germline CDR1 and CDR2: SGHRS and YFSETQ. The CDR3 consists of 15 residues. In DNA, the CDR3 is TGCGCCAGCAGCTTGGATTCTAGCGGCTCCTACGAGCAGTACTTC. As protein: CASSLDSSGSYEQYF.

This clone was seen only once. This CDR3 reads CASSPRDTGNSPLHF. CDR3 nucleotide sequence: TGTGCCAGCTCACCACGAGATACGGGCAATTCACCCCTCCACTTT. The chain employs TRBV18 and TRBJ1-6; D gene ambiguous. Germline values: CDR1 KGHSH, CDR2 LQKENI. The CDR3 sequence is 15 residues long. Trimming pared 1 base from V and 7 bases from J, leaving 11 bases between.

The chain employs TRBV4-2 and TRBJ2-3; tentatively, D is TRBD1 (6 bases). V lost 0 bases and J lost 6, with 13 bases in between. The CDR3 covers 15 residues. Germline CDR1 LGHNA, CDR2 YNFKEQ. The CDR3: CASSQEGQIGDTQYF. CDR3 DNA sequence: TGTGCCAGCAGCCAAGAAGGACAGATTGGGGATACGCAGTATTTT.

The J gene is TRBJ2-7, the V gene TRBV5-4; 8 nucleotides align to TRBD2. With 4 bases clipped from V and 3 bases from J, the junction kept 9 bases outside the gene matches. The CDR3 is 15 amino acids. Germline-derived CDR1 and CDR2 are SGHNT and YYREEE (reference sequence). CDR3: CASSRGTRGNYEQYF. The CDR3 nucleotides are TGTGCCAGCAGCCGAGGGACTAGAGGGAACTACGAGCAGTACTTC. The variable domain in full, completed from reference TRBV5-4 and TRBJ2-7, reads ETGVTQSPTHLIKTRGQQVTLRCSSQSGHNTVSWYQQALGQGPQFIFQYYREEENGRGNFPPRFSGLQFPNYSSELNVNALELDDSALYLCASSRGTRGNYEQYFGPGTRLTVT.

This chain links TRBV11-3 with TRBJ2-1; D is ambiguous. The CDR3 has 16 amino acids. The germline V and J ends were trimmed by 5 bases and 7 bases, with 21 bases remaining between them. Germline loops: CDR1 SGHNT, CDR2 YENEEA. CDR3 DNA sequence: TGTGCCAGCAGCGACCCCCGGCGCGGTGGGGTGAATGAGCAGTTCTTC. It yields the protein CASSDPRRGGVNEQFF.

This clone was detected many times. Additional DNA sequences in this sample encode the identical CDR3. The CDR3 is CASRTYIDEKLFF. CDR3 in DNA: TGTGCCAGCAGGACCTACATAGATGAAAAACTGTTTTTT. This chain links TRBV11-2 with TRBJ1-4; no clear D. This CDR3 region has 13 residues. In germline, CDR1 is SGHAT, CDR2 FQNNGV. The germline V and J ends were trimmed by 6 bases and 6 bases, with 11 bases remaining between them.